The 21 T cell receptor beta chains given below trace back to one sample, sequenced in a study of regulatory T cells in long-lasting Graves disease. Researchers made TCR beta libraries by using iRepertoire HTBI primers and running Arm-PCR on CDR3 regions. In TCRdb, the multiplex PCR reads were re-called with MiXCR into one record per CDR3 protein. The sample has roughly 420,000 distinct CDR3 sequences, approximately 16% seen once. Time point reported: newly diagnosed GD, antithyroid drugs for less than 3 months. RNA from PBMCs was the source of the TCR library. These data were likewise used in another study, on T cells in Graves' hyperthyroidism and ophthalmopathy.

The sample was peripheral blood mononuclear cells (PBMCs), taken at new diagnosis, from a patient treated with antithyroid drugs. These receptors were obtained from a woman between 18 and 29 years old with Graves disease.

The V and J genes are TRBV18 and TRBJ2-6; either TRBD1 or TRBD2 may supply D (5 bases each). The CDR3 is made up of 19 amino acids. Germline V lookup: CDR1 KGHSH, CDR2 LQKENI. The V gene lost 2 bases and the J gene lost 0 bases, with 17 bases spanning the gap. The chain's CDR3 is CASSPRREKGPSGANVLTF. In DNA form, the CDR3 reads TGTGCCAGCTCACCAAGGCGAGAGAAGGGACCCTCTGGGGCCAACGTCCTGACTTTC.

This clonotype was counted a few times. The chain links TRBV20-1 to TRBJ2-2, with unresolved D. Between the trimmed V and J ends, which lost 6 bases and 2 bases, there was a span of 13 bases. The germline V gene has CDR1 DFQATT and CDR2 SNEGSKA (reference sequence). This CDR3 has 14 amino acids. The chain's CDR3 is CSAQRRANTGELFF. CDR3 in DNA: TGCAGTGCCCAACGACGAGCAAACACCGGGGAGCTGTTTTTT.

This clonotype was counted between two and nine times. A much larger clone lies a single base off, so this may be a read error. V gene TRBV28 combines with J gene TRBJ1-2; no clear D gene. The CDR3 has 11 residues. Germline V gene data show CDR1 as MDHEN and CDR2 as SYDVKM. CDR3 DNA sequence: TGTGCCAGCAGTTTGCAATATGACTACACCTTC. It specifies CASSLQYDYTF.

Note on this clonotype: A much larger clone differs by one base, so this may be a read error. This CDR3 is CASQRDRSNTEASF. The CDR3 DNA sequence: TGTGCCAGTCAAAGGGACAGGAGCAACACTGAAGCTTCCTTT. V and J are TRBV2 and TRBJ1-1, with 8 bases that match TRBD1. CDR1 and CDR2 (germline): SNHLY, FYNNEI. The CDR3 totals 14 residues.

At least ten counts were recorded for this clonotype. The chain employs TRBV11-2 and TRBJ2-2; D gene unclear. The CDR3 has 15 amino acids. From germline, CDR1 is SGHAT and CDR2 FQNNGV. V was clipped by 5 bases and J by 1 base, with 11 bases between them. In DNA, the CDR3 is TGTGCCAGCAGCCCCGGGCAGGTGAACACCGGGGAGCTGTTTTTT. Its protein product is CASSPGQVNTGELFF.

J is TRBJ1-1 and V is TRBV19; maybe TRBD1 (6 bases). CDR1 and CDR2 (germline): LNHDA, SQIVND (reference sequence). Trimming took 4 bases from V and 5 from J, leaving 17 bases between them. The CDR3 has 15 residues. CDR3 amino acids: CASSTRQAPRTEAFF. The CDR3 DNA follows: TGTGCCAGTAGTACCCGACAGGCCCCGAGGACTGAAGCTTTCTTT.

This clonotype was seen many times. This sequence joins TRBV24-1 and TRBJ2-7, with 7 bases identical to TRBD2. Germline CDR1 KGHDR, CDR2 SFDVKD. This CDR3 is built from 18 residues. V dropped 2 bases and J dropped 1; count of bases not matched to a gene: 13. CDR3 protein: CATSDSPRDREVSYEQYF. The CDR3 DNA is TGTGCCACCAGTGATTCCCCACGAGATCGGGAGGTTTCCTACGAGCAGTACTTC.

In DNA form, the CDR3 reads TGTGCCAGCAGTTTTGAGGGACGGCAGTACTTC. Translated: CASSFEGRQYF. V gene TRBV12-3 or TRBV12-4 combines with J gene TRBJ2-7; D could derive from TRBD1 or TRBD2 (5 bases each). The CDR3 loop spans 11 amino acids. Between the trimmed V and J ends, which lost 3 bases and 9 bases, there was a span of 9 bases.

This clonotype was recorded at least ten times. The rearrangement joins TRBV12-3 or TRBV12-4 to TRBJ2-3, with 8 nucleotides matching TRBD1. The CDR3 spans 17 residues. The junction had 10 bases not matched to a gene; V was cut back by 3 bases and J by 2 bases. CDR3 residues: CASSLGQALRHTDTQYF. For the CDR3, the DNA is TGTGCCAGCAGTTTGGGACAGGCTCTTAGACACACAGATACGCAGTATTTT.

This chain uses TRBV20-1 with TRBJ2-1; 16 nucleotides align to TRBD2. This CDR3 spans 18 amino acids. After removal of 0 bases from V and 3 bases from J, the junction contained 5 bases not matched to a gene. CDR1 and CDR2 (germline): DFQATT, SNEGSKA (reference sequence). The CDR3: CSARDRGLAGGIYNEQFF. As DNA, the CDR3 is TGCAGTGCTAGAGATAGGGGACTAGCGGGAGGGATCTACAATGAGCAGTTCTTC.

This clonotype was observed many times. This chain links TRBV20-1 with TRBJ2-7; TRBD2 aligns across 10 bases. The junction had 10 bases not matched to a gene; V was cut back by 2 bases and J by 6 bases. This CDR3 comprises 15 residues. Germline V gene sequence: CDR1 DFQATT, CDR2 SNEGSKA (reference sequence). The CDR3 sequence: CSARPPGAGGSEQYF. DNA of the CDR3: TGCAGTGCTAGACCCCCGGGAGCGGGAGGGTCCGAGCAGTACTTC.

This clonotype showed up just a few times. The genes are TRBV20-1 and TRBJ2-6, with D maybe TRBD2 (6 bases). V lost 5 bases and J 2 bases, leaving 7 bases between the germline ends. Germline lookup yields CDR1 DFQATT and CDR2 SNEGSKA (reference sequence). This CDR3 comprises 13 residues. The CDR3 is CSAGTPGANVLTF. In DNA form, the CDR3 reads TGCAGTGCTGGGACTCCTGGGGCCAACGTCCTGACTTTC.

The table lists this clonotype with many counts. The chain employs TRBV7-9 and TRBJ2-3; D could derive from TRBD1 or TRBD2 (5 bases each). The CDR3 contains 17 residues. Trimming stripped 6 bases from V and 3 bases from J, with 22 bases between. Per the germline V gene, CDR1 is SEHNR and CDR2 is FQNEAQ (reference sequence). The DNA of the CDR3 is TGTGCCAGCAGTACCCAGGGAGATGGCAAGCTAACAGATACGCAGTATTTT. This gives the protein CASSTQGDGKLTDTQYF.

V and J are TRBV19 and TRBJ2-3; D is unresolved. The CDR3 has 15 amino acids. CDR1 LNHDA and CDR2 SQIVND come from the germline V gene (reference sequence). V was clipped by 3 bases and J by 4 bases, with 14 bases between them. The CDR3 protein is CASSIYPATPDTQYF. For the CDR3, the DNA is TGTGCCAGTAGTATCTATCCCGCCACTCCAGATACGCAGTATTTT.

Comments on this clonotype: With a much larger clone just one base away, this may be a read error. The rearrangement uses TRBV7-3 and TRBJ2-1; D is unresolved. The germline gives CDR1 SGHTA, CDR2 FQGTGA. CDR3 length: 16 amino acids. In nucleotides, the CDR3 is TGTGCCAGCAGCTTAATGGCTAGTGGTTTCGCCAATGGGCAGTTCTTC. It codes for CASSLMASGFANGQFF.

This clonotype was detected a few times. The chain employs TRBV6-2 or TRBV6-3 and TRBJ2-5; 8 nucleotides align to TRBD2. V was pared by 0 bases and J by 4 bases, with 7 bases of the junction left unmatched. The CDR3 runs to 16 residues. The V gene's germline CDR1 is MNHEY and CDR2 SVGEGT. The CDR3, as DNA: TGTGCCAGCAGTTACTCCCTAGCGGGTCTCGGAGAGACCCAGTACTTC. Amino acids: CASSYSLAGLGETQYF.

Only a few counts were recorded for this clonotype. A clone one base away is much larger, so this may be a read error. The chain links TRBV28 to TRBJ2-7; 14 bases line up with TRBD2. The junction had 4 bases not matched to a gene; V was cut back by 6 bases and J by 6 bases. This CDR3 region has 14 residues. The germline gives CDR1 MDHEN, CDR2 SYDVKM. CDR3 coding DNA: TGTGCCAGCAGACCGACTAGCGGGAGGGGCGAGCAGTACTTC. Protein product: CASRPTSGRGEQYF.

V is TRBV12-3 or TRBV12-4 and J is TRBJ1-2; D not certain. This CDR3 spans 14 amino acids. Deletions cut 6 bases from V and 0 bases from J, with 11 bases between. CDR3 sequence reads: CASSGPNPNYGYTF. CDR3 nucleotides: TGTGCCAGCAGCGGACCGAACCCTAACTATGGCTACACCTTC.

This clonotype was seen at least ten times. The chain combines TRBV6-1 with TRBJ2-1, with TRBD2 identical over 12 bases. The CDR3 totals 16 residues. Trimming at V came to 5 bases and at J to 5 bases, leaving 7 bases not matched to a gene. Germline V CDR1 and CDR2: MNHNS, SASEGT. The CDR3 DNA follows: TGTGCCAGCAGTAGCCTTGGACTAGCGGGAAACAATGAGCAGTTCTTC. Amino acid sequence: CASSSLGLAGNNEQFF.

As to this clonotype: This may arise from a read error, as a much more abundant clone is one base away. The V call is TRBV28, the J call TRBJ2-1; the match to TRBD2 covers 10 bases. The V gene's germline CDR1 is MDHEN and CDR2 SYDVKM. This CDR3 spans 13 amino acids. Trimming removed 5 bases from V and 13 bases from J; junction bases left unmatched: 8. The chain's CDR3 is CASSPSGGETQFF. In nucleotides, the CDR3 is TGTGCCAGCAGTCCGAGCGGGGGGGAGACCCAGTTCTTC.

The sample holds many counts of this clonotype. The chain joins TRBV10-3 to TRBJ2-6; 10 bases are shared with TRBD1. This CDR3 contains 16 residues. The V gene end was trimmed by 6 bases and the J gene end by 3 bases; junction bases not matched to a gene: 5. Germline V gives CDR1 ENHRY, CDR2 SYGVKD. The CDR3 region has the DNA TGTGCCATCAGGAGGACAGGGGGGAATGGGGCCAACGTCCTGACTTTC. Translating it yields CAIRRTGGNGANVLTF.